One T cell receptor beta chain is described in this entry. Authors' methods: Quantification of nucleated cells was approximated via reference gene primer amplification. This table comes from immunoSEQ multiplex PCR, and its TCRdb copy is limited to in-frame clones, with some not included. For V, J and clone size, that table is used; D and trimming come from the DNA. The sample lists about 130,000 clones, approximately 84% occurring once. This record belongs to a study of blood T cell repertoires in COVID-19. Germline lookup yields CDR1 MNHEY and CDR2 SVGEGT. V was trimmed by 5 bases and J by 7 bases, leaving 20 bases between them. The CDR3 runs to 15 residues.

The chain links TRBV6-2 or TRBV6-3 to TRBJ1-2, with D possibly being TRBD1 (5 bases). This TCR derives from a woman in her forties or fifties who had recovered from COVID-19. The sequenced sample consisted of peripheral blood. Here the CDR3 reads CASSNPFGTRFGYTF. The DNA for the CDR3 is TGTGCCAGCAGTAACCCCTTCGGGACTCGGTTTGGCTACACCTTC.